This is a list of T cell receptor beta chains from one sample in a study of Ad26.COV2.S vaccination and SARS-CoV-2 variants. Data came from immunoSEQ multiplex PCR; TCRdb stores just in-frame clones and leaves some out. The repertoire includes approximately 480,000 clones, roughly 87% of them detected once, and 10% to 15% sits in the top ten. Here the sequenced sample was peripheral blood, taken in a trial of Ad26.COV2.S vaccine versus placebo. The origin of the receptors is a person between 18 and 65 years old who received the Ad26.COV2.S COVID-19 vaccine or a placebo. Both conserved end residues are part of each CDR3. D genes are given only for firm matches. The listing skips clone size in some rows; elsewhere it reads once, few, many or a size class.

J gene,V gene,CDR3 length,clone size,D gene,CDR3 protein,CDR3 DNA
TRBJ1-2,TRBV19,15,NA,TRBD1,CASTTRQGVGDGYTF,TGTGCCAGTACTACCCGACAGGGAGTGGGGGATGGCTACACCTTC
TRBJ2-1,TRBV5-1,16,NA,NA,CASSLGARSSYNEQFF,TGCGCCAGCAGCTTGGGCGCGCGTTCCTCCTACAATGAGCAGTTCTTC
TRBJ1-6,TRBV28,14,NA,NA,CASSPLGTGSPLHF,TGTGCCAGCAGCCCTCTCGGGACGGGCTCACCCCTCCACTTT
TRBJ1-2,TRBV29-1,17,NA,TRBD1,CSVDKGTGGSRLYGYTF,TGCAGCGTTGATAAGGGGACAGGGGGCTCGCGGCTCTATGGCTACACCTTC
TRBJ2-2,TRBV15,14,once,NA,CATSATKDFGELFF,TGTGCCACCAGCGCAACGAAGGACTTCGGGGAGCTGTTTTTT
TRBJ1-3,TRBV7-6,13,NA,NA,CASSSGPGNTIYF,TGTGCCAGCAGCTCGGGGCCCGGGAACACCATATATTTT
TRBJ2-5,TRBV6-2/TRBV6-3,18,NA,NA,CASSYSAGANPYQETQYF,TGTGCCAGCAGTTACTCTGCCGGGGCAAACCCGTACCAAGAGACCCAGTACTTC
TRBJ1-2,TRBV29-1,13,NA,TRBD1,CSGTLLAGGGYTF,TGCAGCGGGACTCTGCTGGCAGGGGGCGGCTACACCTTC
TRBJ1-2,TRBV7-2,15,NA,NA,CASSPALQGSYGYTF,TGTGCCAGCAGCCCCGCATTGCAGGGTAGCTATGGCTACACCTTC
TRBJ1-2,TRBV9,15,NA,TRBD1,CASSQTGQGADGYTF,TGTGCCAGCAGCCAGACGGGACAGGGGGCGGATGGCTACACCTTC
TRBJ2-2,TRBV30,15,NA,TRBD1,CAWGPPGQGRGELFF,TGTGCCTGGGGACCACCGGGACAGGGTAGGGGGGAGCTGTTTTTT
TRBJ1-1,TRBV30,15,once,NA,CAWSLTGLSNTEAFF,TGTGCCTGGAGTCTAACAGGGCTGTCGAACACTGAAGCTTTCTTT
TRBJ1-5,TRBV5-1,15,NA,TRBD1,CASSPGDREYQPQHF,TGCGCCAGCAGCCCGGGGGACAGGGAATATCAGCCCCAGCATTTT
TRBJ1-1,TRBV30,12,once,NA,CAWSRDWDEAFF,TGTGCCTGGAGTAGGGATTGGGATGAAGCTTTCTTT
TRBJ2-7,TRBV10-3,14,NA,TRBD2,CAINRAGVGYEQYF,TGTGCCATCAACAGAGCGGGAGTCGGCTACGAGCAGTACTTC
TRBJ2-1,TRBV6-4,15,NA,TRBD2,CASSAGLAGEDEQFF,TGTGCCAGCAGCGCCGGACTAGCGGGAGAAGATGAGCAGTTCTTC
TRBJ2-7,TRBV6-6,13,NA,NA,CASSYSRLYEQYF,TGTGCCAGCAGTTACTCGAGACTATACGAGCAGTACTTC
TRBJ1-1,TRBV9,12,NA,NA,CASSAGGSEAFF,TGTGCCAGCAGCGCCGGGGGGTCTGAAGCTTTCTTT
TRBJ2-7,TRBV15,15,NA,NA,CATSISRGGSYEQYF,TGTGCCACCAGCATAAGCAGGGGGGGATCCTACGAGCAGTACTTC
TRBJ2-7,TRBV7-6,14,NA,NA,CASSRTEGVYEQYF,TGTGCCAGCAGCCGGACGGAGGGGGTCTACGAGCAGTACTTC
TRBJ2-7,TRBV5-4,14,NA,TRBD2,CASSLKGLAHEQYF,TGTGCCAGCAGCTTGAAAGGACTAGCCCACGAGCAGTACTTC
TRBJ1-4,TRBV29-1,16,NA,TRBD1,CSDRTGLLATNEKLFF,TGCAGCGACCGGACAGGTCTCCTTGCAACTAATGAAAAACTGTTTTTT
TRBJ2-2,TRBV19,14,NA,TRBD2,CASRGTTNTGELFF,TGTGCCAGTAGGGGGACTACAAACACCGGGGAGCTGTTTTTT
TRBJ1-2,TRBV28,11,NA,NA,CATTGFRGYTF,TGTGCCACAACAGGGTTTCGGGGCTACACCTTC
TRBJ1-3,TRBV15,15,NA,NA,CATSRDLSSGNTIYF,TGTGCCACCAGCAGAGATCTCTCCTCTGGAAACACCATATATTTT
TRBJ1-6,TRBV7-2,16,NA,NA,CASSPRENSYNSPLHF,TGTGCCAGCAGCCCACGAGAGAACTCCTATAATTCACCCCTCCACTTT